These 2 T cell receptor beta chains were sequenced from one sample in a study of shared clonotypes between healthy human individuals (TCRdb year 2020). Library preparation used the immunoSEQ multiplex PCR assay. This immuneACCESS table, as held by TCRdb, lists in-frame sequences with V and J called but not all clones. Of the missing ones, under half trace to an unresolved V gene in checked studies; the others have no known cause. The sample yields millions of clones; around 90% were counted once. The ten largest account for over 0.12% of the sample. The sample taken for sequencing was naive CD4+ T cells sorted from blood. In light of the paper, this sample's cell subset or site label describes: CD45RA+ positively selected. The receptors shown here come from a young man in good health.

A word on this clone: The same CDR3 also results from other DNA sequences found in this sample. This chain uses TRBV20-1 with TRBJ2-7; unclear D gene. The V gene lost 5 bases and the J gene lost 6 bases, with 11 bases spanning the gap. This CDR3 is 11 amino acids long. CDR1 DFQATT and CDR2 SNEGSKA come from the germline V gene (reference sequence). CDR3 loop: CSAQVLGEQYF. The CDR3 coding sequence is TGCAGTGCTCAGGTTCTCGGCGAGCAGTACTTC.

This clone was seen a few times. V gene TRBV29-1 combines with J gene TRBJ2-2; no clear D gene. CDR1 is SQVTM, CDR2 ANQGSEA, per germline. This CDR3 contains 13 residues. V was cut by 5 bases and J by 1 base, with 8 bases left in between. The CDR3 DNA reads TGCAGCGTTCGGGTCGTGAACACCGGGGAGCTGTTTTTT. Translated: CSVRVVNTGELFF.